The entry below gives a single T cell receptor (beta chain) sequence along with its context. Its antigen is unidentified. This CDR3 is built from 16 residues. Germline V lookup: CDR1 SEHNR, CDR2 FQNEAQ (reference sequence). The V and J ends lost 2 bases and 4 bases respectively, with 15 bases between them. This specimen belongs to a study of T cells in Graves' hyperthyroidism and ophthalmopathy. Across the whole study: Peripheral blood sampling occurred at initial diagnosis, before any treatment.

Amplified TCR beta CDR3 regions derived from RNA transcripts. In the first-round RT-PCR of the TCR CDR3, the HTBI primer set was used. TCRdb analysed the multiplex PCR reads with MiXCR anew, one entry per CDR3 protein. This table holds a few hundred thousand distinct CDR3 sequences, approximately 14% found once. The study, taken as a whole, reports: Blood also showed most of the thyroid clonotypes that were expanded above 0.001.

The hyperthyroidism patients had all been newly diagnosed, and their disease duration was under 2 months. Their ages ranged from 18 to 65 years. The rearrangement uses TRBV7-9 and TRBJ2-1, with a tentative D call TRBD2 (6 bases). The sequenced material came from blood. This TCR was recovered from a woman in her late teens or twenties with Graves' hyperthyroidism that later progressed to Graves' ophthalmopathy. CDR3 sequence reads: CASSLPGVRSYNEQFF. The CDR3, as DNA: TGTGCCAGCAGCTTACCGGGAGTAAGGTCTTACAATGAGCAGTTCTTC.